The sequence of this T cell receptor (beta chain) was determined in a study of human T cells and chemical hapten exposure. Per the original methods: Samples held a median of 95,638 TCRs, range about 20,000–690,600. TCRdb processed the RACE reads anew with MiXCR; each CDR3 protein has one entry. The V and J calls and clone size come from TCRdb's table, not from the authors' own analysis. The sample includes over 100,000 distinct CDR3 sequences, around 11% of them seen just once. Time point: patch test 3, about 24 weeks after DPC sensitization. Treatment reported: therapeutic diphenylcyclopropenone sensitization with weekly scalp DPC. Per germline, CDR1 MNHEY and CDR2 SMNVEV (reference sequence). Deletions cut 2 bases from V and 7 bases from J, with 12 bases between. CDR3 length equals 14 residues.

The source is a woman in her fifties or sixties with alopecia areata. Some clones in this sample may be carry-over from other donors' samples. The chain recombines TRBV27 with TRBJ1-5; D might be TRBD1 (6 bases). Sequenced material: whole blood, taken in connection with sensitization to the hapten diphenylcyclopropenone (DPC). The chain's CDR3 is CASSLGGRGQPQHF. The DNA for the CDR3 is TGTGCCAGCAGTTTAGGGGGGCGGGGGCAGCCCCAGCATTTT.